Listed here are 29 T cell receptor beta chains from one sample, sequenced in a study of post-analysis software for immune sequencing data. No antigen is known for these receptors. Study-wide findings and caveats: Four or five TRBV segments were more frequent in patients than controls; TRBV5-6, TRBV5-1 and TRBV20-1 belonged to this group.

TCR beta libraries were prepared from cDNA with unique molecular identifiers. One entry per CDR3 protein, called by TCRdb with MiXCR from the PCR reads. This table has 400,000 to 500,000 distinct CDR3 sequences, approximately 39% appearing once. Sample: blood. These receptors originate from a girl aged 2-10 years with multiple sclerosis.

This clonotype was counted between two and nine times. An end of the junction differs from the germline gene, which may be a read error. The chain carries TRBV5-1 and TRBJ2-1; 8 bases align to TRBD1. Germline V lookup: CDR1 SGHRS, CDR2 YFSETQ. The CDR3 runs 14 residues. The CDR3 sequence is CASSLGQGHNEQFF. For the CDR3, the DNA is TGTGCCAGCAGCCTTGGACAGGGTCACAATGAGCAGTTCTTC.

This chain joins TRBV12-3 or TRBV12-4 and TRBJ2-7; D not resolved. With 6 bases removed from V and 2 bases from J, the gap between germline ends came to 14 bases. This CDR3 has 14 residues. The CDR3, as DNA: TGTGCCAGCAGCGGTGGTGGCAGCACCTACGAGCAGTACTTC. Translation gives CASSGGGSTYEQYF.

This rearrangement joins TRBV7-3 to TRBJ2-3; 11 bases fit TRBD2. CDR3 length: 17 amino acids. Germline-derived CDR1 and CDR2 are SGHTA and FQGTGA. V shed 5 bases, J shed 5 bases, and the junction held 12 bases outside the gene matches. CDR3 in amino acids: CASSPNPIAGGEDTQYF. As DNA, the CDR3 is TGTGCCAGCAGCCCCAACCCAATAGCGGGGGGGGAAGATACGCAGTATTTT.

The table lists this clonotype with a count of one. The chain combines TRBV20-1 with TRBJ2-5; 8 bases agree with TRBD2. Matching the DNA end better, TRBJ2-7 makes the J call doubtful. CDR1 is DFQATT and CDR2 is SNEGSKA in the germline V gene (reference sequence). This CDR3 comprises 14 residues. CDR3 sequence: CSARQRGYPYEQYF. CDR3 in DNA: TGCAGTGCTAGGCAGCGGGGGTATCCCTACGAGCAGTACTTC.

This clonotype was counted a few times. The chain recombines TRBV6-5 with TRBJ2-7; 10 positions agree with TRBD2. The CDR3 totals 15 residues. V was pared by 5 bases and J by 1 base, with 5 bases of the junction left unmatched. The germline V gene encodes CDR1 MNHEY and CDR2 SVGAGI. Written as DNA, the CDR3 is TGTGCCAGCAGTCCTAGCGGGGGCCCTTCCTACGAGCAGTACTTC. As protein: CASSPSGGPSYEQYF.

CDR3 coding DNA: TGTGCCAGCAGTTACCCCACAGGGGTTGTCAACTATGGCTACACCTTC. It is translated as CASSYPTGVVNYGYTF. The V call is TRBV6-5, the J call TRBJ1-2; 7 bases align to TRBD1. The CDR3 has 16 amino acids. The trim removed 2 bases at V and 2 bases at J, leaving 8 bases unmatched. CDR1 and CDR2 (germline): MNHEY, SVGAGI.

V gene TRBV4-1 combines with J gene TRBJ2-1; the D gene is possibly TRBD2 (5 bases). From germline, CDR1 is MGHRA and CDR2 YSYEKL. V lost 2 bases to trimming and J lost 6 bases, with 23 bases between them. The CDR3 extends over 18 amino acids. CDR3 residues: CASSQQGSGRSGRNEQFF. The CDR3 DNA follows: TGCGCCAGCAGCCAACAAGGCAGCGGCAGGTCTGGACGCAATGAGCAGTTCTTC.

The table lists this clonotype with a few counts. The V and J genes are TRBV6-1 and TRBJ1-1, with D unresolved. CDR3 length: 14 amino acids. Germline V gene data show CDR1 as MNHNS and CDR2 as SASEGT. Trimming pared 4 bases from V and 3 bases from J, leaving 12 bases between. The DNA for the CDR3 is TGTGCCAGCAGTGGGTTTGTGTCGGACACTGAAGCTTTCTTT. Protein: CASSGFVSDTEAFF.

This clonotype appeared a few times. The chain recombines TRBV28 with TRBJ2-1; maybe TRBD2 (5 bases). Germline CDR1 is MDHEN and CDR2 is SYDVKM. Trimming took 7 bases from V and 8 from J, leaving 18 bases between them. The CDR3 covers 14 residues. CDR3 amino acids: CASIQTGILDEQFF. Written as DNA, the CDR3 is TGTGCCAGCATTCAGACCGGGATATTGGATGAGCAGTTCTTC.

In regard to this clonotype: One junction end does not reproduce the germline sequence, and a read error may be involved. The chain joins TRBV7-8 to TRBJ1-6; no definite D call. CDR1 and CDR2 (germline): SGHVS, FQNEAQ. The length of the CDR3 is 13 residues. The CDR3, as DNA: TGTGCCAGCAGCCAGACCCTTGATTCACCCCCCCACTTT. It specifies CASSQTLDSPPHF.

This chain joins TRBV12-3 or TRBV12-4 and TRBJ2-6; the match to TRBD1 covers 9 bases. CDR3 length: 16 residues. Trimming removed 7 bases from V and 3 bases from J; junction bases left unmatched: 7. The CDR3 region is CASTQQGAFGANVLTF. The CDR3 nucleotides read TGTGCCAGCACCCAACAGGGGGCGTTTGGGGCCAACGTCCTGACTTTC.

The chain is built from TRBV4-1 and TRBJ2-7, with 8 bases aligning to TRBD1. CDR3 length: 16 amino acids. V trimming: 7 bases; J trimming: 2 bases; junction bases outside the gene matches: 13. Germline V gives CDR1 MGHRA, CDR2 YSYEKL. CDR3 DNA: TGCGCCAGCAAAGCCCTCTTCGGGACAGGCCCCTACGAGCAGTACTTC. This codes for CASKALFGTGPYEQYF.

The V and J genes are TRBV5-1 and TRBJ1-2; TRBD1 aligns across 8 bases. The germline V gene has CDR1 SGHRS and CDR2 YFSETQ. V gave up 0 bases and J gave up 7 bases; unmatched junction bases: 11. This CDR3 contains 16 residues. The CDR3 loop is CASSLDGQGVLGGYTF. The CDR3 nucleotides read TGCGCCAGCAGCTTGGACGGACAGGGAGTATTAGGTGGCTACACCTTC.

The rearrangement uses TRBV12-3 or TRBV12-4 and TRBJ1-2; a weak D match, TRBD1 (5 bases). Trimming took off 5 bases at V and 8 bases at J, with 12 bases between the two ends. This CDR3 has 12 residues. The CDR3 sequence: CASSRGDGGYTF. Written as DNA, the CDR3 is TGTGCCAGCAGTCGTGGGGACGGGGGCTACACCTTC.

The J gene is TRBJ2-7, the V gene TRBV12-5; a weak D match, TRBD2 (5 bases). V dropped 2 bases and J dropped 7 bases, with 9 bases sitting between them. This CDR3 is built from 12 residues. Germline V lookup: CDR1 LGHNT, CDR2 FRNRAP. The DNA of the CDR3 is TGTGCTAGTGGTTTGTCCCGGGGTGAGCAGTACTTC. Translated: CASGLSRGEQYF.

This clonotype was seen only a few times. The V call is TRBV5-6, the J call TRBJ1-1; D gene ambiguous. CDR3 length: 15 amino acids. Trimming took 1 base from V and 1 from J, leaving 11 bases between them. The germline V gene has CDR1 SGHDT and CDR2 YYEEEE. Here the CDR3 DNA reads TGTGCCAGCAGCTTGAGGCAGCTCGGGAACACTGAAGCTTTCTTT. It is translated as CASSLRQLGNTEAFF.

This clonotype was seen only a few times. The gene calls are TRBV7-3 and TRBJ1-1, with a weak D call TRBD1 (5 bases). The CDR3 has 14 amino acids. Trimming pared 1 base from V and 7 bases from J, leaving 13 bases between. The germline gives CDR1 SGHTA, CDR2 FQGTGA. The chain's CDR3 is CASSLNVGRGEAFF. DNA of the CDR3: TGTGCCAGCAGCTTAAATGTGGGGCGAGGTGAAGCTTTCTTT.

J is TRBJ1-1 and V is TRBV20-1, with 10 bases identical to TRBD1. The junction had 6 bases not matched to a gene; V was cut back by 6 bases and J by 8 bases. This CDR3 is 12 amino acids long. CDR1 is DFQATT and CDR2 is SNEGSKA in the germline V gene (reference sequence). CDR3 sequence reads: CSAGTGDHEAFF. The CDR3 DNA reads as TGCAGTGCCGGGACAGGGGACCACGAAGCTTTCTTT.

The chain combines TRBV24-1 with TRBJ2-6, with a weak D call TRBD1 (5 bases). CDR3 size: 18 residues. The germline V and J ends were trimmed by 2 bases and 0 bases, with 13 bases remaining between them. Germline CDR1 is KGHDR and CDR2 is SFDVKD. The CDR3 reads CATSDSDSPFSGANVLTF. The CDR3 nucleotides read TGTGCCACCAGTGATTCTGACAGTCCGTTCTCTGGGGCCAACGTCCTGACTTTC.

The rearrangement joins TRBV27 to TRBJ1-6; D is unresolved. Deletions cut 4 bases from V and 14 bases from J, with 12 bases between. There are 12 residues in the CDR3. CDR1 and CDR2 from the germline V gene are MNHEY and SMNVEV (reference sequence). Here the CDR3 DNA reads TGTGCCAGCAGTTCCCCGGGAAGGGCCCTCCACTTT. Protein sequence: CASSSPGRALHF.

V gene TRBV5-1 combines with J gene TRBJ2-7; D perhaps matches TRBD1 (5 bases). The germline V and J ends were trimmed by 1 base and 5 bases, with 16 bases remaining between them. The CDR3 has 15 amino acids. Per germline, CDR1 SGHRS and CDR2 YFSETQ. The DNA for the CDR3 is TGCGCCAGCAGCTTGTGGCAGGGCGATGTCCACGAGCAGTACTTC. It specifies CASSLWQGDVHEQYF. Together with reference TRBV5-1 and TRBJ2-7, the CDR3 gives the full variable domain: KAGVTQTPRYLIKTRGQQVTLSCSPISGHRSVSWYQQTPGQGLQFLFEYFSETQRNKGNFPGRFSGRQFSNSRSEMNVSTLELGDSALYLCASSLWQGDVHEQYFGPGTRLTVT.

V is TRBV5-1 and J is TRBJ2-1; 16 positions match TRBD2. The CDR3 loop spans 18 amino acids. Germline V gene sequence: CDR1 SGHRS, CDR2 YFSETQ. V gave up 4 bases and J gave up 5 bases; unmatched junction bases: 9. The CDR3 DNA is TGCGCCAGCAGCGGCTTTGGGACTAGCGGGAGGGTCGACAATGAGCAGTTCTTC. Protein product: CASSGFGTSGRVDNEQFF.

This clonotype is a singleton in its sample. CDR3 nucleotide sequence: TGTGCCAGCAGTTTAGACCAAGGACTTTATGGCTACACCTTC. Amino acid sequence: CASSLDQGLYGYTF. The V and J genes are TRBV28 and TRBJ1-2; D uncertain. Looked up from germline, CDR1 is MDHEN and CDR2 is SYDVKM. Trimming stripped 2 bases from V and 5 bases from J, with 12 bases between. This CDR3 region has 14 residues.

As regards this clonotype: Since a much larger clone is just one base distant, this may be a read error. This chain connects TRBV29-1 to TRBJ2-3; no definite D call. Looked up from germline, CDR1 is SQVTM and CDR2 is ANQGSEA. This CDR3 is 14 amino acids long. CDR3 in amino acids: CSVEDGLASDAQYF. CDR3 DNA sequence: TGCAGCGTTGAAGATGGGTTAGCTTCAGATGCGCAGTATTTT.

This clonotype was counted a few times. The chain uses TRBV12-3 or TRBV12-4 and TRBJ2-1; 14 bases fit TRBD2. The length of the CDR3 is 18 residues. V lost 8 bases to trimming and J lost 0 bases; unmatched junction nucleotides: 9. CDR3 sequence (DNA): TGTGCCAGCGACTGGGGACTAGCGGGGGCGGCCTCCTACAATGAGCAGTTCTTC. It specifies CASDWGLAGAASYNEQFF.

The CDR3, as DNA: TGCAGCGTTTTGCTAGCGGAAAGCTCCTACGAGCAGTACTTC. Protein: CSVLLAESSYEQYF. The genes are TRBV29-1 and TRBJ2-7; 7 nucleotides match TRBD2. From germline, CDR1 is SQVTM and CDR2 ANQGSEA. V was pared by 5 bases and J by 0 bases, with 7 bases of the junction left unmatched. There are 14 residues in the CDR3.

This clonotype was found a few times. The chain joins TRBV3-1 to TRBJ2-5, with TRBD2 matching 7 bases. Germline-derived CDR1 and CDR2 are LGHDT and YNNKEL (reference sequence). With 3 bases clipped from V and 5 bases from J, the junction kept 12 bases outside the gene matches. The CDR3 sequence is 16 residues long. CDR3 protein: CASSHSQVGGWETQYF. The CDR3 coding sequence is TGTGCCAGCAGCCATTCCCAGGTCGGGGGGTGGGAGACCCAGTACTTC.

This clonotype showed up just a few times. CDR3 DNA: TGTGCCAGCAGTTTACGGAGGAACATTCAGTACTTC. Translating it yields CASSLRRNIQYF. The chain employs TRBV28 and TRBJ2-4, with a tentative D call TRBD2 (5 bases). Between the trimmed V and J ends, which lost 2 bases and 7 bases, there was a span of 6 bases. The CDR3 extends over 12 amino acids. Germline V gene sequence: CDR1 MDHEN, CDR2 SYDVKM.

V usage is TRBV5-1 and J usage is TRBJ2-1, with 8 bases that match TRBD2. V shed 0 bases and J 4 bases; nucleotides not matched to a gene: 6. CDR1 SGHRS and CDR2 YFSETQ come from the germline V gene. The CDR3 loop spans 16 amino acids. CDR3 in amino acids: CASSLGSLAGYNEQFF. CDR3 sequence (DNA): TGCGCCAGCAGCTTGGGGTCGCTAGCGGGTTACAATGAGCAGTTCTTC.